These 23 T cell receptor beta chains were sequenced from one sample in a study of T cells after yellow fever vaccination. MiXCR, run by TCRdb on the 5' RACE reads, gives a single entry per CDR3 protein. The table shows some 110,000 distinct CDR3 sequences, with under 8.5% occurring only once. This material consisted of CD4+ T cells sorted from PBMCs, taken about 10 days after the first yellow fever vaccination. Every receptor here comes from a man younger than 35 who received the YFV17D yellow fever vaccine.

The sample holds many counts of this clonotype. The chain carries TRBV11-2 and TRBJ1-2; no firm D call. CDR1 is SGHAT and CDR2 is FQNNGV in the germline V gene. The CDR3 is made up of 16 amino acids. Trimming took off 4 bases at V and 0 bases at J, with 15 bases between the two ends. CDR3 loop: CASSSQPVQANYGYTF. DNA of the CDR3: TGTGCCAGCAGCTCCCAGCCCGTCCAAGCTAACTATGGCTACACCTTC.

Many counts were recorded for this clonotype. The chain recombines TRBV4-2 with TRBJ2-1; D unclear. This CDR3 contains 15 residues. Germline V gene lookup returns CDR1 LGHNA and CDR2 YNFKEQ. V shed 2 bases and J shed 0 bases, with 8 bases lying between them. DNA of the CDR3: TGTGCCAGCAGCCAAATGGCATTCTCCTACAATGAGCAGTTCTTC. Translation gives CASSQMAFSYNEQFF.

The V and J genes are TRBV3-1 and TRBJ2-7, with D uncertain. The CDR3 runs to 14 residues. The germline V and J ends were trimmed by 4 bases and 0 bases, with 10 bases remaining between them. Per the germline V gene, CDR1 is LGHDT and CDR2 is YNNKEL (reference sequence). The CDR3 reads CASSPSYSSYEQYF. The CDR3 nucleotides are TGTGCCAGCAGCCCTTCCTATAGCTCCTACGAGCAGTACTTC.

This clonotype was seen at least ten times. This chain links TRBV7-2 with TRBJ2-3; 7 positions agree with TRBD2. J lost 4 bases, V lost 2 bases, and 12 bases had no gene match. In germline, CDR1 is SGHTA, CDR2 FQGNSA. This CDR3 comprises 17 residues. For the CDR3, the DNA is TGTGCCAGCAGCTTAAGGATGAGTTGGGGGGGATCAGATACGCAGTATTTT. Translating gives CASSLRMSWGGSDTQYF.

This clonotype was seen many times. V gene TRBV7-2 combines with J gene TRBJ1-5, with D possibly matching TRBD1 (5 bases). Germline V CDR1 and CDR2: SGHTA, FQGNSA. The length of the CDR3 is 14 residues. V gave up 5 bases and J gave up 3 bases, with 11 bases separating them. The CDR3 bases are TGTGCCAGCAGCCAGGGAAACGACAATCAGCCCCAGCATTTT. This translates into CASSQGNDNQPQHF.

This clonotype was counted many times. The rearrangement uses TRBV6-5 and TRBJ2-1, with TRBD2 as a possible D gene (7 bases). The V gene's germline CDR1 is MNHEY and CDR2 SVGAGI. The CDR3 length is 13 residues. Trimming took off 6 bases at V and 9 bases at J, with 15 bases between the two ends. The CDR3 DNA reads TGTGCCAGCAGCCCACGGGGGGCGGGTGAGCAGTTCTTC. It is translated as CASSPRGAGEQFF.

The sample holds a few counts of this clonotype. V gene TRBV5-5 combines with J gene TRBJ2-2, with a tentative D call TRBD1 (7 bases). The CDR3 is 15 residues long. V was cut by 4 bases and J by 1 base, with 11 bases left in between. Germline V gene lookup returns CDR1 SGHKS and CDR2 YYEKEE (reference sequence). DNA of the CDR3: TGTGCCAGCAGCGCGGGGACAGAGAACACCGGGGAGCTGTTTTTT. It yields the protein CASSAGTENTGELFF. The full variable domain, its missing parts supplied by reference TRBV5-5 and TRBJ2-2, is DAGVTQSPTHLIKTRGQQVTLRCSPISGHKSVSWYQQVLGQGPQFIFQYYEKEERGRGNFPDRFSARQFPNYSSELNVNALLLGDSALYLCASSAGTENTGELFFGEGSRLTVL.

This clonotype was recorded at least ten times. The chain recombines TRBV7-2 with TRBJ2-3, with 11 nucleotides matching TRBD2. V lost 1 base, J lost 8 bases, and 5 bases stayed unmatched. Germline V lookup: CDR1 SGHTA, CDR2 FQGNSA. CDR3 length: 15 residues. The CDR3: CASSLVTSGGGTQYF. The CDR3 DNA sequence: TGTGCCAGCAGCTTAGTCACTAGCGGGGGTGGTACGCAGTATTTT.

In this sample, this clonotype turned up many times. This chain connects TRBV9 to TRBJ1-1; the D is unclear. Germline lookup yields CDR1 SGDLS and CDR2 YYNGEE. The CDR3 consists of 15 residues. V lost 0 bases to trimming and J lost 2 bases, with 11 bases between them. The CDR3 loop reads CASSVDADTNTEAFF. The CDR3 bases are TGTGCCAGCAGCGTAGATGCAGATACCAACACTGAAGCTTTCTTT.

This clonotype has at least ten counts. The chain recombines TRBV7-3 with TRBJ1-3; 10 bases agree with TRBD1. Unmatched junction bases numbered 3, after V lost 5 bases and J lost 8 bases. CDR3 length equals 13 residues. Germline V gene lookup returns CDR1 SGHTA and CDR2 FQGTGA. The CDR3 bases are TGTGCCAGCAGCCCAGGACAGGGGGACACCATATATTTT. Translating gives CASSPGQGDTIYF.

The table lists this clonotype with many counts. The V gene is TRBV5-1, the J gene TRBJ2-1; TRBD2 agrees at 9 bases. CDR1 and CDR2 from the germline V gene are SGHRS and YFSETQ. V trimming: 0 bases; J trimming: 8 bases; junction bases outside the gene matches: 12. The CDR3 length is 17 residues. The CDR3 DNA sequence: TGCGCCAGCAGCTTGGCGGCGGGCGGGGGGGCCGTCGATGAGCAGTTCTTC. It translates to CASSLAAGGGAVDEQFF.

The chain combines TRBV19 with TRBJ2-3, with D perhaps matching TRBD1 or TRBD2 (6 bases each). The germline CDR1 and CDR2 sequences are LNHDA and SQIVND (reference sequence). This CDR3 is built from 16 residues. The V and J ends lost 5 bases and 1 base respectively, with 16 bases between them. The CDR3 loop reads CASSLGGHPGTDTQYF. The CDR3 nucleotides are TGTGCCAGTAGTCTCGGGGGACATCCCGGCACAGATACGCAGTATTTT.

There are a few counts of this clonotype. The rearrangement links TRBV11-3 to TRBJ2-7; 11 bases are shared with TRBD2. V dropped 1 base and J dropped 5; count of bases not matched to a gene: 7. CDR1 and CDR2 (germline): SGHNT, YENEEA. CDR3 length: 16 amino acids. The CDR3 loop reads CASSLGASGGLDEQYF. Here the CDR3 DNA reads TGTGCCAGCAGCTTAGGTGCTAGCGGGGGGCTTGACGAGCAGTACTTC.

This clonotype has a count of ten or more. The chain carries TRBV7-9 and TRBJ2-1; 8 bases align to TRBD1. Germline CDR1 reads SEHNR; CDR2 reads FQNEAQ (reference sequence). Germline trimming cut 6 bases from V and 1 base from J; bases unmatched to any gene: 8. The CDR3 loop spans 16 amino acids. The CDR3 region is CASSPGGSRSYNEQFF. In nucleotides, the CDR3 is TGTGCCAGCAGTCCAGGGGGCAGCCGTTCCTACAATGAGCAGTTCTTC.

This clonotype was picked up many times. V is TRBV5-6 and J is TRBJ2-7, with a weak D call TRBD2 (5 bases). Trimming pared 4 bases from V and 4 bases from J, leaving 9 bases between. CDR3 length: 12 residues. Germline loops: CDR1 SGHDT, CDR2 YYEEEE. This CDR3 reads CASSLPGYEQYV. For the CDR3, the DNA is TGTGCCAGCAGCCTGCCGGGGTACGAGCAGTACGTC.

This clonotype appeared many times. This sequence joins TRBV5-1 and TRBJ2-2, with TRBD1 matching 9 bases. Germline CDR1 SGHRS, CDR2 YFSETQ. Unmatched junction bases numbered 3, after V lost 3 bases and J lost 6 bases. The CDR3 covers 14 residues. CDR3 coding DNA: TGCGCCAGCAGCTACGGGACAGGGCCCGGGGAGCTGTTTTTT. It is translated as CASSYGTGPGELFF. Full variable domain (rest looked up from reference TRBV5-1 and TRBJ2-2): KAGVTQTPRYLIKTRGQQVTLSCSPISGHRSVSWYQQTPGQGLQFLFEYFSETQRNKGNFPGRFSGRQFSNSRSEMNVSTLELGDSALYLCASSYGTGPGELFFGEGSRLTVL.

There are many counts of this clonotype. The chain carries TRBV12-3 or TRBV12-4 and TRBJ2-7; D possibly corresponds to TRBD1 (5 bases). The CDR3 runs 15 residues. Trimming shortened V by 8 bases and J by 3 bases, and 20 bases separated the two germline ends. For the CDR3, the DNA is TGTGCCAGCGGACACCCAGGGTGGCAGGTCTACGAGCAGTACTTC. Its protein is CASGHPGWQVYEQYF.

In this sample, this clonotype turned up many times. The chain combines TRBV12-3 or TRBV12-4 with TRBJ2-7; TRBD1 matches 7 bases. V shed 3 bases and J 5 bases; nucleotides not matched to a gene: 7. CDR3 length equals 14 residues. The CDR3, as DNA: TGTGCCAGCAGTTTCGCTGACAGGGCCCACGAGCAGTACTTC. As protein: CASSFADRAHEQYF.

The chain joins TRBV10-3 to TRBJ2-1; D not certain. This CDR3 contains 15 residues. The V gene lost 4 bases and the J gene lost 0 bases, with 10 bases spanning the gap. Germline V gene lookup returns CDR1 ENHRY and CDR2 SYGVKD. The CDR3 DNA reads as TGTGCCATCAGTGGATCGTTGGGCTCCTACAATGAGCAGTTCTTC. It translates to CAISGSLGSYNEQFF.

This clonotype was counted ten times or more. This chain connects TRBV7-9 to TRBJ1-1, with D possibly matching TRBD1 (5 bases). V was clipped by 5 bases and J by 5 bases, with 15 bases between them. CDR1 SEHNR and CDR2 FQNEAQ come from the germline V gene (reference sequence). The length of the CDR3 is 14 residues. In nucleotides, the CDR3 is TGTGCCAGCAGCACCAGGGAGGTGGGGACTGAAGCTTTCTTT. Protein product: CASSTREVGTEAFF.

This clonotype was found many times. The chain has TRBV20-1 and TRBJ2-3, with D possibly matching TRBD1 (5 bases). The CDR3 runs to 16 residues. V was cut by 0 bases and J by 2 bases, with 15 bases left in between. Germline loops: CDR1 DFQATT, CDR2 SNEGSKA (reference sequence). CDR3 region: CSARDYGRAHTDTQYF. DNA of the CDR3: TGCAGTGCTAGAGATTACGGCAGGGCTCACACAGATACGCAGTATTTT.

This clonotype was found many times. This chain links TRBV20-1 with TRBJ2-3; TRBD1 agrees at 8 bases. The V and J ends lost 6 bases and 2 bases, in that order; junction bases with no gene match: 10. The germline gives CDR1 DFQATT, CDR2 SNEGSKA (reference sequence). CDR3 length: 15 amino acids. The CDR3 spells CSARGQGRYTDTQYF. The CDR3 nucleotides are TGCAGTGCACGCGGACAGGGAAGATACACAGATACGCAGTATTTT.

This clonotype was detected ten times or more. This chain uses TRBV5-1 with TRBJ2-1; the match to TRBD2 covers 14 bases. Looked up from germline, CDR1 is SGHRS and CDR2 is YFSETQ. The junction had 15 bases not matched to a gene; V was cut back by 0 bases and J by 16 bases. The CDR3 extends over 17 amino acids. The CDR3 bases are TGCGCCAGCAGCTTGGAATTTGGCGGGACTAGCGGGGGAAGGGGATTCTTC. Protein product: CASSLEFGGTSGGRGFF.